This T cell receptor (beta chain) was sequenced in a study of blood T cells in healthy people across ages. A second 7 to 11 cycle PCR used barcoded and J-beta primers. TCRdb fed the 5' RACE reads into MiXCR, producing one record per CDR3 protein. The profile shows under 1,100,000 distinct CDR3 sequences, about 23% of them singletons. V lost 3 bases to trimming and J lost 8 bases; unmatched junction nucleotides: 9. The CDR3 has 17 amino acids. Germline V gene sequence: CDR1 LNHDA, CDR2 SQIVND (reference sequence). This clonotype was found a few times. These data were also filed under a second study, of T cells of mothers and their children. As reported in that work: RNA was extracted, and all of it went into cDNA synthesis at roughly 1.4 ug per 15 ul.

The rearrangement joins TRBV19 to TRBJ2-1; 14 positions match TRBD2. The source material was blood. The source is a girl aged 2-10 years in good health. The CDR3 region has the DNA TGTGCCAGTAGTATCCGGACTAGCGGGGGGCCAGGCGATGAGCAGTTCTTC. Amino acid sequence: CASSIRTSGGPGDEQFF.